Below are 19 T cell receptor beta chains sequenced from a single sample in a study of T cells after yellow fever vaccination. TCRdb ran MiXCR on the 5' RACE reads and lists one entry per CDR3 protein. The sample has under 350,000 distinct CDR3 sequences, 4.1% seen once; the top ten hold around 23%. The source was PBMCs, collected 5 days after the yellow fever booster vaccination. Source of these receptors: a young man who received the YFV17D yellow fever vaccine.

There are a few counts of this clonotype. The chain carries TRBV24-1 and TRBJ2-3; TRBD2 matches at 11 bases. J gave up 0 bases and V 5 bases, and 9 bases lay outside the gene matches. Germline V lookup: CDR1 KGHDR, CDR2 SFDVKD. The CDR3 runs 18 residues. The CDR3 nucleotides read TGTGCCACCAGTGTTTCACTAGCGGGGGTGGGGAGCACAGATACGCAGTATTTT. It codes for CATSVSLAGVGSTDTQYF.

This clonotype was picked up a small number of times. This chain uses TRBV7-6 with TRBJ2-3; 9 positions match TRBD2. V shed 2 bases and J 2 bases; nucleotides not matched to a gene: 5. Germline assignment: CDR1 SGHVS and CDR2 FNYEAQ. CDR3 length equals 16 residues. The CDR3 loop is CASSLLLAGYTDTQYF. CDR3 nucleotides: TGTGCCAGCAGCTTACTGCTAGCGGGGTACACAGATACGCAGTATTTT.

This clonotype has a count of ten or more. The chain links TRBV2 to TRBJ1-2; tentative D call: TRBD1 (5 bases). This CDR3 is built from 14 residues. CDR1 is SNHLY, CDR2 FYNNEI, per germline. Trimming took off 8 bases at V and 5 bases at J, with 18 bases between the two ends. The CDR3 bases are TGTGCCAGCGGAGAGGGGCCCGGGGAGTATGGCTACACCTTC. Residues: CASGEGPGEYGYTF.

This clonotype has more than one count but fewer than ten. The CDR3 spells CSVSGGDSKNIQYF. Here the CDR3 DNA reads TGCAGTGTCTCTGGGGGGGATAGCAAAAACATTCAGTACTTC. The chain carries TRBV20-1 and TRBJ2-4; TRBD2 matches at 7 bases. V trimming: 7 bases; J trimming: 3 bases; junction bases outside the gene matches: 9. The length of the CDR3 is 14 residues. Germline V gives CDR1 DFQATT, CDR2 SNEGSKA (reference sequence).

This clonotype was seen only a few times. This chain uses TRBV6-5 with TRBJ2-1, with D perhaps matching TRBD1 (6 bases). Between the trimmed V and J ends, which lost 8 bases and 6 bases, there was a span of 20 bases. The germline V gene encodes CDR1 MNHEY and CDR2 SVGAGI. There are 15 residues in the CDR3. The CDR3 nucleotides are TGTGCCAGCCGGACCAGGGGCCGCCCGGGCAATGAGCAGTTCTTC. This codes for CASRTRGRPGNEQFF.

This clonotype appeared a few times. The DNA for the CDR3 is TGTGCCAGCTCACCGAGGAAGATGCGGACTTCAGGAAACACCATATATTTT. Its translation is CASSPRKMRTSGNTIYF. V usage is TRBV18 and J usage is TRBJ1-3; D not resolved. Germline-derived CDR1 and CDR2 are KGHSH and LQKENI. The CDR3 contains 17 residues. The ends were cut back, 3 bases at V and 4 bases at J, with 19 bases in the middle.

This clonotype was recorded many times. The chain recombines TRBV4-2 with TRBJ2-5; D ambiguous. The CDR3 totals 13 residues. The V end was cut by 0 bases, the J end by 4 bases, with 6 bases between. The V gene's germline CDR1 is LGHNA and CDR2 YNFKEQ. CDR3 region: CASSQDFAETQYF. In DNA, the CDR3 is TGTGCCAGCAGCCAAGATTTCGCAGAGACCCAGTACTTC.

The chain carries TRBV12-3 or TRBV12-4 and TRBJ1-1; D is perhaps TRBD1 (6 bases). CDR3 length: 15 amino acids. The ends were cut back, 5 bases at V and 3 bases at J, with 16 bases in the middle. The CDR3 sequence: CASSLGHNKDTEAFF. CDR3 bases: TGTGCCAGCAGTCTGGGACATAACAAGGACACTGAAGCTTTCTTT.

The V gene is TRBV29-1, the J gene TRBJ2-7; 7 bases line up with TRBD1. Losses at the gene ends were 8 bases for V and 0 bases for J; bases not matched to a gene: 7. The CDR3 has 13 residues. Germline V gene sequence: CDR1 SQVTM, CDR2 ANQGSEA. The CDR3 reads CSSRGGSSYEQYF. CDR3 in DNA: TGCAGCTCCCGAGGGGGCAGCTCCTACGAGCAGTACTTC.

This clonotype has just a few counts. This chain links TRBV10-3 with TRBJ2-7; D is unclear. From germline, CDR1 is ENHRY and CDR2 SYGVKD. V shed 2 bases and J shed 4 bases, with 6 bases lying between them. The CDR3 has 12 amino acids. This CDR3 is CAISESAYEQYF. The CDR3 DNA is TGTGCCATCAGTGAGAGTGCTTACGAGCAGTACTTC.

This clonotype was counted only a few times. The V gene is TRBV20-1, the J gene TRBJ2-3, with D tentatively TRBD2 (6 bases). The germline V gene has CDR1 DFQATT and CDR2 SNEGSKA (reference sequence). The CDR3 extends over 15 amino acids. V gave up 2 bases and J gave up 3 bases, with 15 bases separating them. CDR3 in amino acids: CSARPSEGWTDTQYF. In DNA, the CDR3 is TGCAGTGCTAGACCGTCGGAGGGGTGGACAGATACGCAGTATTTT.

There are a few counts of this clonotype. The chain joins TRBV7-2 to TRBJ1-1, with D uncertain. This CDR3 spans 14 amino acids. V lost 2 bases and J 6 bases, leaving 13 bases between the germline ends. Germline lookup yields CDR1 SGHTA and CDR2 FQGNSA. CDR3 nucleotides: TGTGCCAGCAGCTTACAGGAGGGATCGGCTGAAGCTTTCTTT. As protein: CASSLQEGSAEAFF.

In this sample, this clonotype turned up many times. The CDR3 loop is CASSVGFTDTQYF. Here the CDR3 DNA reads TGTGCCAGCAGCGTTGGGTTCACAGATACGCAGTATTTT. V is TRBV9 and J is TRBJ2-3; D uncertain. CDR3 size: 13 residues. Trimming cost V 2 bases and J 2 bases, with 6 bases left between them. Germline-derived CDR1 and CDR2 are SGDLS and YYNGEE. Complete variable domain (other parts from reference TRBV9 and TRBJ2-3): DSGVTQTPKHLITATGQRVTLRCSPRSGDLSVYWYQQSLDQGLQFLIQYYNGEERAKGNILERFSAQQFPDLHSELNLSSLELGDSALYFCASSVGFTDTQYFGPGTRLTVL.

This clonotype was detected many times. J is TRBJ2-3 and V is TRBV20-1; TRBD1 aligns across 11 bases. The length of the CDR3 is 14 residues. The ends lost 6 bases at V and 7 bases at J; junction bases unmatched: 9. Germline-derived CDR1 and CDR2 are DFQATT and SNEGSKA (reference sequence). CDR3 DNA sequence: TGCAGTGCCACCGGACAGGGGGCACGGAATACGCAGTATTTT. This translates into CSATGQGARNTQYF.

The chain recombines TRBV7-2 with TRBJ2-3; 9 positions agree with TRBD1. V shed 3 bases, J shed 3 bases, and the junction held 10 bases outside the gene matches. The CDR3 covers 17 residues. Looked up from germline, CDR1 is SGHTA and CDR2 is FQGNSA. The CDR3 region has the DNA TGTGCCAGCAGCTTGGAACAGGGGGCGGTGGGTACAGATACGCAGTATTTT. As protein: CASSLEQGAVGTDTQYF.

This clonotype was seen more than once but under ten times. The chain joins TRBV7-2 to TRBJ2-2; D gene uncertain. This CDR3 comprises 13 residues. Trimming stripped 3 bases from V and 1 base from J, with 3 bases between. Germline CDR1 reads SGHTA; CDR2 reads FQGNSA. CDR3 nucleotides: TGTGCCAGCAGCTTTATGAACACCGGGGAGCTGTTTTTT. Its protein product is CASSFMNTGELFF.

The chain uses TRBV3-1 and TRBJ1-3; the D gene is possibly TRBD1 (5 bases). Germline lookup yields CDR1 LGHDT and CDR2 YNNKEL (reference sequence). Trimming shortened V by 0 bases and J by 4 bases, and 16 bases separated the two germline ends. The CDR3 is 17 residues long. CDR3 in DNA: TGTGCCAGCAGCCAAGAACTCTGGGACCACGTCGGAAACACCATATATTTT. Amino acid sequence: CASSQELWDHVGNTIYF. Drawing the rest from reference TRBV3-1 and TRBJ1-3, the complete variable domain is DTAVSQTPKYLVTQMGNDKSIKCEQNLGHDTMYWYKQDSKKFLKIMFSYNNKELIINETVPNRFSPKSPDKAHLNLHINSLELGDSAVYFCASSQELWDHVGNTIYFGEGSWLTVV.

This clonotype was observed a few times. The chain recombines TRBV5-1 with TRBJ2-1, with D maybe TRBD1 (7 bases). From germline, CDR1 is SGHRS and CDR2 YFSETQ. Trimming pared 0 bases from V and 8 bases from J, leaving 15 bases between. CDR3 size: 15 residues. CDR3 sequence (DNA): TGCGCCAGCAGCTTGGGCGGGACAGCCCAGCATGAGCAGTTCTTC. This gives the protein CASSLGGTAQHEQFF.

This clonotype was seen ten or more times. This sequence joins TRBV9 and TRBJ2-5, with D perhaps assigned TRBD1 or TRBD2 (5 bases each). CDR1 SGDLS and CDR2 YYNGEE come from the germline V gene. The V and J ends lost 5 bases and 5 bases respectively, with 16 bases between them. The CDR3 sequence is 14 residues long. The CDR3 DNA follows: TGTGCCAGCAGTACCGGGTCGGGACGGGAGACCCAGTACTTC. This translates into CASSTGSGRETQYF.